The source of this T cell receptor beta chain is a study of T cells in Graves' hyperthyroidism and ophthalmopathy. This clonotype has ten or more counts. Amplified TCR beta CDR3 regions derived from RNA transcripts. HTBI primers were employed in a first-round RT-PCR of the TCR CDR3. TCRdb ran MiXCR on the multiplex PCR reads and lists one entry per CDR3 protein. The sample gives about 250,000 distinct CDR3 sequences, 20% to 25% of which show up once; 50% to 75% is in the top ten. Patients were excluded because of uncontrolled infection, other autoimmune disease, pregnancy or lactation. PBMCs were collected from an approximately 9.3 ml volume of fresh peripheral blood. The sequenced sample consisted of blood. This TCR derives from a man aged 25 to 45 with Graves' ophthalmopathy.

In DNA, the CDR3 is TGTGCCAGCAACCTAAACAGGGGGCAATCTGAAGCTTTCTTT. Translated: CASNLNRGQSEAFF. The gene calls are TRBV6-1 and TRBJ1-1; TRBD1 matches at 9 bases. The CDR3 runs to 14 residues. The V and J ends lost 7 bases and 6 bases, in that order; junction bases with no gene match: 9. Germline V gives CDR1 MNHNS, CDR2 SASEGT.